The 32 T cell receptor beta chains reported below all come from one sample, sequenced in a study of blood T cells in healthy people across ages. A second PCR, run for about 7 to 11 cycles, used a sample-barcoded 5' primer plus a J-beta primer mix. TCRdb reprocessed the 5' RACE reads with MiXCR, giving one entry per CDR3 protein. Seen here are around 800,000 distinct CDR3 sequences, about 26% observed once, and the top ten hold around 3%. This sample also appeared in a second study, on T cells of mothers and their children.

Input material: blood. The receptors stem from a boy between 10 and 17 years old in good health.

A few counts support this clonotype. The J gene is TRBJ2-6, the V gene TRBV12-3 or TRBV12-4; D gene unclear. The CDR3 consists of 17 residues. Trimming took 2 bases from V and 4 from J, leaving 15 bases between them. CDR3 in amino acids: CASSLKWGRSGANVLTF. The CDR3 nucleotides are TGTGCCAGCAGTTTAAAATGGGGTCGTTCCGGGGCCAACGTCCTGACTTTC.

The chain carries TRBV6-5 and TRBJ1-1; D remains unclear. The length of the CDR3 is 14 residues. The V end was cut by 10 bases, the J end by 4 bases, with 19 bases between. Germline CDR1 MNHEY, CDR2 SVGAGI. The CDR3 here is CAIHRGSDGTEAFF. CDR3 DNA sequence: TGTGCCATCCACAGAGGTAGCGACGGCACTGAAGCTTTCTTT.

This chain connects TRBV20-1 to TRBJ1-3; 7 bases are a match to TRBD1. Germline assignment: CDR1 DFQATT and CDR2 SNEGSKA (reference sequence). The CDR3 spans 13 residues. After removal of 1 base from V and 7 bases from J, the junction contained 4 bases not matched to a gene. The CDR3 coding sequence is TGCAGTGCTAGAGTCGAAGGGGGCAACACCATATATTTT. As protein: CSARVEGGNTIYF.

This clonotype was detected only a few times. This chain links TRBV13 with TRBJ1-4; D gene uncertain. V lost 5 bases to trimming and J lost 8 bases, with 15 bases between them. This CDR3 spans 14 amino acids. Germline V CDR1 and CDR2: PRHDT, FYEKMQ (reference sequence). The CDR3: CASSPTFTGEKLFF. CDR3 in DNA: TGTGCCAGCAGCCCGACATTTACGGGCGAAAAACTGTTTTTT.

This clonotype was seen only a few times. CDR3 amino acids: CASSTGQGGKAFF. The CDR3 DNA reads TGTGCCAGCAGCACCGGACAGGGCGGGAAAGCTTTCTTT. The rearrangement links TRBV6-5 to TRBJ1-1; TRBD1 matches 8 bases. This CDR3 spans 13 amino acids. Germline V gives CDR1 MNHEY, CDR2 SVGAGI. Germline trimming cut 6 bases from V and 9 bases from J; bases unmatched to any gene: 9.

In its sample, this clonotype was seen a few times. The genes are TRBV12-3 or TRBV12-4 and TRBJ2-2; D not certain. Trimming left V 2 bases short and J 1 base short, with 8 bases between. The CDR3 is made up of 15 amino acids. CDR3 residues: CASSLRVGNTGELFF. The CDR3 DNA reads as TGTGCCAGCAGTTTAAGGGTCGGGAACACCGGGGAGCTGTTTTTT.

The chain recombines TRBV11-1 with TRBJ2-6; 7 nucleotides agree with TRBD1. The CDR3 contains 20 residues. J lost 0 bases, V lost 5 bases, and 16 bases had no gene match. CDR1 and CDR2 from the germline V gene are SGHAT and FQDESV (reference sequence). CDR3 nucleotides: TGTGCCAGCAGCCCTTCCCTGAGACAGGGTGGGTCCTCTGGGGCCAACGTCCTGACTTTC. Amino acid sequence: CASSPSLRQGGSSGANVLTF.

This clonotype was counted a single time. The chain links TRBV27 to TRBJ2-7, with TRBD2 matching 11 bases. Germline V gene lookup returns CDR1 MNHEY and CDR2 SMNVEV (reference sequence). The trim removed 3 bases at V and 3 bases at J, leaving 7 bases unmatched. The CDR3 totals 16 residues. The CDR3 reads CASSFIATSGIYEQYF. DNA for the CDR3: TGTGCCAGCAGTTTTATTGCGACTAGCGGGATCTACGAGCAGTACTTC.

This clonotype was detected a few times. The chain couples TRBV7-2 to TRBJ2-5, with D maybe TRBD1 (6 bases). The CDR3 contains 16 residues. V was clipped by 7 bases and J by 5 bases, with 23 bases between them. Looked up from germline, CDR1 is SGHTA and CDR2 is FQGNSA. As DNA, the CDR3 is TGTGCCAGCACCCGATTCAGGGGAAGGATGGCGGAGACCCAGTACTTC. Encoded protein: CASTRFRGRMAETQYF.

This clonotype was seen only a few times. Relative to the germline gene, one junction end is altered; a read error may explain this. The CDR3 here is CSAREGGGLYEQYF. The CDR3 DNA reads TGCAGCGCTAGAGAAGGAGGGGGTCTCTACGAGCAGTACTTC. V usage is TRBV20-1 and J usage is TRBJ2-7; D may match TRBD1 or TRBD2 (6 bases each). The CDR3 covers 14 residues. Germline V lookup: CDR1 DFQATT, CDR2 SNEGSKA (reference sequence).

V is TRBV11-1 and J is TRBJ2-5; 7 nucleotides agree with TRBD2. Trimming cost V 1 base and J 11 bases; bases outside gene matches: 7. Germline CDR1 SGHAT, CDR2 FQDESV (reference sequence). The CDR3 consists of 13 residues. Here the CDR3 DNA reads TGTGCCAGCAGCTTAGAGACAGTGCGGGAGCAGTACTTC. This translates into CASSLETVREQYF.

V usage is TRBV6-5 and J usage is TRBJ1-3, with D unresolved. The CDR3 has 13 amino acids. The germline V gene encodes CDR1 MNHEY and CDR2 SVGAGI. Trimming stripped 5 bases from V and 5 bases from J, with 10 bases between. The CDR3 coding sequence is TGTGCCAGCAGTACCGAGCCCCGAAACACCATATATTTT. Translated: CASSTEPRNTIYF.

V gene TRBV6-5 combines with J gene TRBJ2-5, with 10 bases matching TRBD1. From germline, CDR1 is MNHEY and CDR2 SVGAGI. Losses at the gene ends were 1 base for V and 11 bases for J; bases not matched to a gene: 4. There are 13 residues in the CDR3. Here the CDR3 reads CASSYWDRGEQYF. Here the CDR3 DNA reads TGTGCCAGCAGTTACTGGGACAGGGGAGAGCAGTACTTC.

The CDR3: CASSSPGGGETDTQYF. The CDR3 nucleotides read TGTGCCAGCAGTTCCCCTGGTGGGGGGGAAACAGATACGCAGTATTTT. This rearrangement joins TRBV28 to TRBJ2-3; 7 positions match TRBD2. Germline values: CDR1 MDHEN, CDR2 SYDVKM. This CDR3 spans 16 amino acids. J gave up 3 bases and V 4 bases, and 10 bases lay outside the gene matches.

CDR3 sequence reads: CASSSNGGRLVYEQYF. CDR3 DNA sequence: TGTGCCAGCAGCTCGAACGGGGGGCGCCTGGTCTACGAGCAGTACTTC. This chain links TRBV7-2 with TRBJ2-5, with a tentative D call TRBD2 (7 bases). The assigned J gene may be wrong: the sequence end matches TRBJ2-7 better. The CDR3 totals 16 residues. The germline CDR1 and CDR2 sequences are SGHTA and FQGNSA.

The chain recombines TRBV5-1 with TRBJ2-2, with TRBD1 matching 8 bases. V was pared by 5 bases and J by 5 bases, with 5 bases of the junction left unmatched. CDR1 and CDR2 from the germline V gene are SGHRS and YFSETQ. The CDR3 totals 14 residues. The DNA for the CDR3 is TGCGCCAGCAGGACCGACAGGGGTACCGGGGAGCTGTTTTTT. This translates into CASRTDRGTGELFF.

In this sample, this clonotype turned up a few times. The chain combines TRBV12-3 or TRBV12-4 with TRBJ1-2, with D maybe TRBD1 (5 bases). CDR3 length: 14 residues. The V gene lost 8 bases and the J gene lost 8 bases, with 21 bases spanning the gap. This CDR3 is CASSLSPGIEGYTF. DNA of the CDR3: TGTGCCAGCTCTCTAAGTCCAGGGATAGAGGGCTACACCTTC.

The rearrangement joins TRBV27 to TRBJ2-5, with 7 bases aligning to TRBD2. With the DNA end fitting TRBJ2-1 better, the J assignment may be wrong. Germline V gene data show CDR1 as MNHEY and CDR2 as SMNVEV (reference sequence). The CDR3 has 13 amino acids. The CDR3 bases are TGTGCCATCCCCGGGACTACCAACAATGAGCAGTTCTTC. This translates into CAIPGTTNNEQFF.

CDR3 protein: CASLEGGYEQYF. The CDR3 DNA follows: TGTGCCAGCCTTGAGGGTGGCTACGAGCAGTACTTC. The J gene is TRBJ2-5, the V gene TRBV6-4, with D possibly TRBD2 on 5 matching bases. The J call may not be correct, given that the DNA end is closer to TRBJ2-7. Germline loops: CDR1 MRHNA, CDR2 SNTAGT. This CDR3 is 12 amino acids long.

The chain joins TRBV4-2 to TRBJ2-1; 11 nucleotides match TRBD1. Germline V CDR1 and CDR2: LGHNA, YNFKEQ. Unmatched junction bases numbered 4, after V lost 1 base and J lost 8 bases. The CDR3 contains 15 residues. The DNA for the CDR3 is TGTGCCAGCAGCCAAGCTTCGGACAGGGGGCATGAGCAGTTCTTC. It yields the protein CASSQASDRGHEQFF.

The rearrangement links TRBV3-1 to TRBJ2-3; D remains unclear. CDR1 and CDR2 from the germline V gene are LGHDT and YNNKEL (reference sequence). Deletions cut 1 base from V and 6 bases from J, with 11 bases between. The CDR3 runs 14 residues. The CDR3 here is CASSQVSSADTQYF. DNA for the CDR3: TGTGCCAGCAGCCAAGTTAGCTCGGCGGATACGCAGTATTTT.

This clonotype was found a few times. The gene calls are TRBV6-5 and TRBJ2-7; the match to TRBD1 covers 8 bases. The germline gives CDR1 MNHEY, CDR2 SVGAGI. V shed 5 bases and J 5 bases; nucleotides not matched to a gene: 8. CDR3 length: 14 amino acids. CDR3: CASSRDRGGHEQYF. The CDR3 region has the DNA TGTGCCAGCAGTCGCGACAGGGGAGGCCACGAGCAGTACTTC.

This clonotype was seen more than once but under ten times. The CDR3 region has the DNA TGTGCCAGTAGCTCCGGGACCTCAGCCTACGAGCAGTACTTC. Protein: CASSSGTSAYEQYF. This chain links TRBV12-3 or TRBV12-4 with TRBJ2-7; TRBD1 or TRBD2 may be the D gene (5 bases each). Trimming took 9 bases from V and 2 from J, leaving 17 bases between them. This CDR3 is built from 14 residues.

In DNA form, the CDR3 reads TGTGCCACCTCGGGTCGGGCGGCCCCCACAGATACGCAGTATTTT. It encodes CATSGRAAPTDTQYF. The chain employs TRBV28 and TRBJ2-3; no reliable D call. CDR3 length: 15 residues. Germline assignment: CDR1 MDHEN and CDR2 SYDVKM. Trimming pared 10 bases from V and 2 bases from J, leaving 19 bases between. Full variable domain (missing parts from reference TRBV28 and TRBJ2-3): DVKVTQSSRYLVKRTGEKVFLECVQDMDHENMFWYRQDPGLGLRLIYFSYDVKMKEKGDIPEGYSVSREKKERFSLILESASTNQTSMYLCATSGRAAPTDTQYFGPGTRLTVL.

The genes are TRBV14 and TRBJ2-7; D is possibly TRBD2 (5 bases). This CDR3 is 16 amino acids long. CDR1 is SGHDN, CDR2 FVKESK, per germline. V lost 0 bases and J lost 1, with 13 bases in between. CDR3 region: CASSQDAGHGSYEQYF. The DNA for the CDR3 is TGTGCCAGCAGCCAAGACGCGGGTCATGGTTCCTACGAGCAGTACTTC.

V usage is TRBV3-1 and J usage is TRBJ2-7, with 7 bases aligning to TRBD1. CDR1 is LGHDT and CDR2 is YNNKEL in the germline V gene (reference sequence). This CDR3 comprises 14 residues. Losses at the gene ends were 1 base for V and 6 bases for J; bases not matched to a gene: 6. Written as DNA, the CDR3 is TGTGCCAGCAGCCAAGTAGGACAGGCCTCCGAGCAGTACTTC. Translation gives CASSQVGQASEQYF.

The genes are TRBV2 and TRBJ1-3, with D maybe TRBD1 (5 bases). The CDR3 spans 12 residues. V gave up 8 bases and J gave up 2 bases, with 7 bases separating them. Germline V CDR1 and CDR2: SNHLY, FYNNEI. The CDR3 protein is CASLGAGNTIYF. The CDR3 DNA sequence: TGTGCCAGCCTGGGGGCTGGAAACACCATATATTTT.

The chain is built from TRBV7-8 and TRBJ1-5; D is possibly TRBD1 (6 bases). The CDR3 has 16 amino acids. Germline CDR1 reads SGHVS; CDR2 reads FQNEAQ. V was pared by 4 bases and J by 3 bases, with 16 bases between. The CDR3 reads CASSYNTGIDNQPQHF. The CDR3 DNA reads TGTGCCAGCAGCTACAATACAGGGATCGACAATCAGCCCCAGCATTTT.

J is TRBJ2-5 and V is TRBV6-5; D may match TRBD1 or TRBD2 (6 bases each). The V gene's germline CDR1 is MNHEY and CDR2 SVGAGI. The CDR3 consists of 15 residues. V shed 2 bases and J shed 1 base, with 11 bases lying between them. The CDR3 region has the DNA TGTGCCAGCAGTTACGGGGGGCTGGTCCAAGAGACCCAGTACTTC. This encodes CASSYGGLVQETQYF.

There are a few counts of this clonotype. V and J are TRBV6-1 and TRBJ2-5; 7 bases match TRBD2. Matching the DNA end better, TRBJ2-1 makes the J call doubtful. Per germline, CDR1 MNHNS and CDR2 SASEGT. The CDR3 has 17 amino acids. The CDR3 here is CASSDKVGGGSVREQFF. Here the CDR3 DNA reads TGTGCCAGCAGTGATAAAGTCGGCGGGGGTTCTGTTCGAGAGCAGTTCTTC.

The genes are TRBV6-5 and TRBJ1-1, with unresolved D. In germline, CDR1 is MNHEY, CDR2 SVGAGI. The CDR3 is 14 residues long. The germline V and J ends were trimmed by 6 bases and 4 bases, with 15 bases remaining between them. The CDR3 DNA follows: TGTGCCAGCAGAACGCCCGGACTTGGCACTGAAGCTTTCTTT. This translates into CASRTPGLGTEAFF.

This clonotype was counted many times. J is TRBJ2-7 and V is TRBV27; either TRBD1 or TRBD2 may supply D (6 bases each). The germline gives CDR1 MNHEY, CDR2 SMNVEV (reference sequence). This CDR3 comprises 14 residues. V shed 2 bases and J shed 0 bases, with 8 bases lying between them. CDR3 DNA sequence: TGTGCCAGCAGTTTAAAGGGGGGCTCCTACGAGCAGTACTTC. This translates into CASSLKGGSYEQYF.